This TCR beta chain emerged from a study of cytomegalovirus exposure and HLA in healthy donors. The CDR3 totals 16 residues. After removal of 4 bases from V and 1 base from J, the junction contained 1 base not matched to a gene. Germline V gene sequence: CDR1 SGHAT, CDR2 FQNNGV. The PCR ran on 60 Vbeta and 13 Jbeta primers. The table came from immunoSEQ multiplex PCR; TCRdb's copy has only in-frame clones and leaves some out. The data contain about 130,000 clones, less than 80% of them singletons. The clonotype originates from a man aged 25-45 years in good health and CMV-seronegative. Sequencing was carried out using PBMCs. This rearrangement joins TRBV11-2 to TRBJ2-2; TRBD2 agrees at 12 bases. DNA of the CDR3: TGTGCCAGCAGCTGGGGACTAGCGGGGAACACCGGGGAGCTGTTTTTT. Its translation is CASSWGLAGNTGELFF.